This T cell receptor (beta chain) was documented in a study of CXCR3-negative and CXCR3-positive naive CD8 T cells. Study-wide results and caveats: CXCR3-positive naive cells had more hydrophobic TRB CDR3s than CXCR3-negative naive cells. Similar TRBV-TRBJ usage characterized naive CXCR3-negative and CXCR3-positive cells; memory cells differed.

A word on this clonotype: Its target is not known.

The CDR3 is 12 residues long. Germline assignment: CDR1 SQVTM and CDR2 ANQGSEA. Via 5' RACE with UMI labels, TRB cDNA libraries were prepared. Following a re-call of the 5' RACE reads, TCRdb has one entry per CDR3 protein and lacks DNA. The repertoire shows about 41,000 distinct CDR3 sequences; the top ten hold about 1.9%. The sample consisted of naive CXCR3- CD8+ T cells from blood. This sample's subset: CD45RO-CCR7+CD27+CD95- naive CD8+ T cells lacking CXCR3 (TNR3-). This chain connects TRBV29-1 to TRBJ1-1; TCRdb returns TRBD1, unconfirmable since there is no DNA. The TCR originated in a human donor in good health. Some clones in this sample may be carry-over from other donors' samples. CDR3 protein: CSYGTGGTEAFF.